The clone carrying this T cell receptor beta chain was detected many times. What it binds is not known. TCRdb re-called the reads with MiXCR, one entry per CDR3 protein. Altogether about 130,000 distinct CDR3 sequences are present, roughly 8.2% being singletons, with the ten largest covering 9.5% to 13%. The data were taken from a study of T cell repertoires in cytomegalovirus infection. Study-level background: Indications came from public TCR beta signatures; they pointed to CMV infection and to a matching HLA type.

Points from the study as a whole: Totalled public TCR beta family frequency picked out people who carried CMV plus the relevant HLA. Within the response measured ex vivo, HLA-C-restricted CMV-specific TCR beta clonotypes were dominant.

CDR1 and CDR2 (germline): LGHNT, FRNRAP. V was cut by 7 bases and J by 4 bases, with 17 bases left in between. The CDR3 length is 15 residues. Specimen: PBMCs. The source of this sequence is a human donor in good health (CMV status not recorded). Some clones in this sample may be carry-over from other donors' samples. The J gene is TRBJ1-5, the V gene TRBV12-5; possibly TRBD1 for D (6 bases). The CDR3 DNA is TGTGCTAGTGCTCCCGTTCCGGACAGAAATCAGCCCCAGCATTTT. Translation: CASAPVPDRNQPQHF.